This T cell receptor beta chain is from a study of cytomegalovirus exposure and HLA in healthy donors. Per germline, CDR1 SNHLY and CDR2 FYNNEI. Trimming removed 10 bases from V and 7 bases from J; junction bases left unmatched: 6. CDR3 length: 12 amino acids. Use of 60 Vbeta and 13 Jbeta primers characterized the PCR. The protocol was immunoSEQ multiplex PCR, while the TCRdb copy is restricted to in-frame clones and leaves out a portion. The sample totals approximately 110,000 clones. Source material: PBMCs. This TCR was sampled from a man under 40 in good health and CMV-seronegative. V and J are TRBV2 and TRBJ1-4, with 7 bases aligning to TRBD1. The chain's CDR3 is CATARGREKLFF. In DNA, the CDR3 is TGTGCCACCGCGAGGGGGCGTGAAAAACTGTTTTTT.